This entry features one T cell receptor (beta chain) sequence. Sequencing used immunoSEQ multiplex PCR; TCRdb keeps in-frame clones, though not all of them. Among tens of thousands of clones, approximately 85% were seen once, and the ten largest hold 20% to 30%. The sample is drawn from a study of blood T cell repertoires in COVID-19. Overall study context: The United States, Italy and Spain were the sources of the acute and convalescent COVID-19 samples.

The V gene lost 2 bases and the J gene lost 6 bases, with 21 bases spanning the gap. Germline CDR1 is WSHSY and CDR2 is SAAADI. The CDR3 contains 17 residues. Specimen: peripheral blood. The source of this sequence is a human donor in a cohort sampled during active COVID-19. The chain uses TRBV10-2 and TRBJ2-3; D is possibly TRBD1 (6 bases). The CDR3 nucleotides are TGCGCCAGCAGTGAGAATTCTGGACAGTTTGCTTCGGATACGCAGTATTTT. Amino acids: CASSENSGQFASDTQYF.